Shown below are 17 T cell receptor beta chains from a single sample sequenced in a study of CD8+ T cells in alopecia areata. In each case, RNA was isolated and then reverse transcribed into cDNA as the sequencing template. Assay used: immunoSEQ multiplex PCR; TCRdb lists only in-frame clones, some missing. The table includes roughly 180,000 clones, roughly 59% detected once. The sequences come from CD4+ T cells sorted from blood, collected at week 0. The receptors stem from a human donor with alopecia areata.

In DNA form, the CDR3 reads TGTGCCACCGAGGGGAGGGGAAAAGCGGGGCGATCCTACAATGAGCAGTTCTTC. This encodes CATEGRGKAGRSYNEQFF. The rearrangement uses TRBV28 and TRBJ2-1; 7 nucleotides match TRBD2. This CDR3 region has 18 residues. V was pared by 10 bases and J by 1 base, with 19 bases of the junction left unmatched. Germline CDR1 is MDHEN and CDR2 is SYDVKM.

V usage is TRBV30 and J usage is TRBJ1-6; 7 bases map to TRBD1. The CDR3 spans 13 residues. Germline CDR1 reads GTSNPN; CDR2 reads SVGIG (reference sequence). Trimming removed 3 bases from V and 5 bases from J; junction bases left unmatched: 1. The CDR3 DNA follows: TGTGCCTGGAGGGGACAGAATAATTCACCCCTCCACTTT. It encodes CAWRGQNNSPLHF.

This clone was recorded a few times. CDR3 DNA sequence: TGTGCCAGCAGCTTAGAGGCACAGGAACAAGCTGGAAACACCATATATTTT. Protein: CASSLEAQEQAGNTIYF. The V gene is TRBV7-6, the J gene TRBJ1-3; the D gene is possibly TRBD1 (5 bases). CDR1 is SGHVS and CDR2 is FNYEAQ in the germline V gene. V was trimmed by 1 base and J by 2 bases, leaving 15 bases between them. The CDR3 has 17 residues.

The V gene is TRBV4-3, the J gene TRBJ2-3, with D hard to call. The CDR3 has 13 residues. With 1 base removed from V and 7 bases from J, the gap between germline ends came to 9 bases. The germline V gene encodes CDR1 LGHNA and CDR2 YSLEER. The CDR3 sequence is CASSQGGKYTQYF. The CDR3 DNA follows: TGCGCCAGCAGCCAAGGGGGAAAGTATACGCAGTATTTT.

The table lists this clone with a few counts. This chain uses TRBV11-2 with TRBJ2-7; 9 nucleotides align to TRBD2. This CDR3 region has 16 residues. After removal of 7 bases from V and 0 bases from J, the junction contained 10 bases not matched to a gene. Germline-derived CDR1 and CDR2 are SGHAT and FQNNGV. The CDR3 DNA sequence: TGTGCCAGCACGACCAACCTAGCGGGGAGCTCCTACGAGCAGTACTTC. Translating gives CASTTNLAGSSYEQYF.

The gene calls are TRBV25-1 and TRBJ2-5, with D unresolved. Matching the DNA end better, TRBJ2-7 makes the J call doubtful. This CDR3 has 13 residues. The germline CDR1 and CDR2 sequences are MGHDK and SYGVNS. Here the CDR3 DNA reads TGTGCCAGCAGTGAACCCACGTCCTACGAGCAGTACTTC. Amino acid sequence: CASSEPTSYEQYF.

The rearrangement links TRBV7-8 to TRBJ2-5; 10 bases align to TRBD1. The trim removed 6 bases at V and 5 bases at J, leaving 12 bases unmatched. The CDR3 extends over 16 amino acids. CDR1 and CDR2 from the germline V gene are SGHVS and FQNEAQ. For the CDR3, the DNA is TGTGCCAGCAGACCTACGCGTGGACAGGGGGGGGAGACCCAGTACTTC. Encoded protein: CASRPTRGQGGETQYF.

This chain connects TRBV29-1 to TRBJ2-1; tentatively, D is TRBD1 or TRBD2 (5 bases each). The CDR3 is 14 residues long. CDR1 and CDR2 from the germline V gene are SQVTM and ANQGSEA. Between the trimmed V and J ends, which lost 6 bases and 9 bases, there was a span of 21 bases. In DNA form, the CDR3 reads TGCAGCGTGATTGGGACCCATCCTTTTGTTGAGCAGTTCTTC. Protein product: CSVIGTHPFVEQFF.

This rearrangement joins TRBV9 to TRBJ1-2; D possibly corresponds to TRBD1 (6 bases). Germline CDR1 SGDLS, CDR2 YYNGEE. The CDR3 is made up of 14 amino acids. Trimming pared 2 bases from V and 4 bases from J, leaving 12 bases between. The CDR3 loop reads CASSVTQGTYGYTF. For the CDR3, the DNA is TGTGCCAGCAGCGTTACACAGGGAACCTATGGCTACACCTTC.

This clone has just one count. J is TRBJ2-7 and V is TRBV30; no definite D call. V lost 3 bases and J lost 5, with 8 bases in between. This CDR3 is 11 amino acids long. CDR1 and CDR2 from the germline V gene are GTSNPN and SVGIG (reference sequence). DNA for the CDR3: TGTGCCTGGAGCAATCACAACGAGCAGTACTTC. This translates into CAWSNHNEQYF.

This clone was seen a handful of times. J is TRBJ2-7 and V is TRBV29-1; TRBD1 matches at 7 bases. J lost 4 bases, V lost 6 bases, and 12 bases had no gene match. The CDR3 is made up of 14 amino acids. Germline CDR1 reads SQVTM; CDR2 reads ANQGSEA. The CDR3 DNA is TGCAGCGTCCAGCTCCCGGGACAGCTATACGAGCAGTACTTC. Its translation is CSVQLPGQLYEQYF.

The CDR3 spells CASSYVVTLAKNIQYF. The CDR3 region has the DNA TGTGCCAGCAGTTACGTAGTGACTCTAGCCAAAAACATTCAGTACTTC. V and J are TRBV27 and TRBJ2-4; no definite D call. V was shortened by 4 bases and J by 0 bases, with 13 bases between the two germline ends. From germline, CDR1 is MNHEY and CDR2 SMNVEV (reference sequence). There are 16 residues in the CDR3.

This clone was picked up a small number of times. This rearrangement joins TRBV23-1 to TRBJ2-7, with 8 bases lining up with TRBD1. TRBV23-1 is recorded as an ORF, its role being uncertain. This CDR3 contains 15 residues. Trimming took 11 bases from V and 4 from J; bases not matched to a gene: 16. CDR3 coding DNA: TGCGCCTTAAACGGACCCCGCAGGGGGCTGTACGAGCAGTACTTC. This encodes CALNGPRRGLYEQYF.

The V and J genes are TRBV7-2 and TRBJ1-1; 10 bases agree with TRBD1. Germline CDR1 reads SGHTA; CDR2 reads FQGNSA. Trimming took 5 bases from V and 11 from J; bases not matched to a gene: 5. The CDR3 contains 12 residues. CDR3 sequence: CASSPGTGEAFF. CDR3 sequence (DNA): TGTGCCAGCAGCCCCGGGACAGGGGAGGCTTTCTTT.

The chain has TRBV29-1 and TRBJ1-1; D gene ambiguous. The CDR3 length is 14 residues. The germline CDR1 and CDR2 sequences are SQVTM and ANQGSEA. V lost 4 bases, J lost 0 bases, and 12 bases lay in between. The CDR3 sequence: CSVGRLPMNTEAFF. DNA for the CDR3: TGCAGCGTTGGCCGGTTACCAATGAACACTGAAGCTTTCTTT.

This chain uses TRBV27 with TRBJ1-2; 7 bases are shared with TRBD1. The V gene's germline CDR1 is MNHEY and CDR2 SMNVEV (reference sequence). This CDR3 is built from 12 residues. V was clipped by 3 bases and J by 7 bases; unmatched bases: 2. CDR3 in DNA: TGTGCCAGCAGTTTGTCAGGGGGTGGCTACACCTTC. Its translation is CASSLSGGGYTF.

The J gene is TRBJ2-1, the V gene TRBV29-1, with D possibly TRBD2 on 6 matching bases. The CDR3 is 15 amino acids. Looked up from germline, CDR1 is SQVTM and CDR2 is ANQGSEA. Trimming removed 0 bases from V and 2 bases from J, with 11 bases in between. Here the CDR3 DNA reads TGCAGCGTTGAAGATTCGGCGGGGACCTACAATGAGCAGTTCTTC. It codes for CSVEDSAGTYNEQFF.